This T cell receptor (beta chain) was found in a study of shared clonotypes between healthy human individuals. Turning to the study itself: CD4 naive cells filled three plates per donor, CD4 memory three, CD8 naive two and CD8 memory one.

Germline V CDR1 and CDR2: SGDLS, YYNGEE. V lost 0 bases and J 4 bases, leaving 13 bases between the germline ends. The CDR3 is 15 amino acids. Profiling relied on immunoSEQ multiplex PCR, and the TCRdb table lists in-frame clones only, not all of them. The repertoire holds about 2.4 million clones, with 93% as singletons. A note on this clone: Antigen unknown.

Study-level points and caveats: Blood was the sole source, and tissue repertoires probably differ. Generally, estimated richness proved larger in naive subsets than it did in memory subsets.

The chain has TRBV9 and TRBJ1-2; tentative D call: TRBD1 (6 bases). Source material: naive CD4+ T cells from PBMCs. The subset was: CD45RA+ positively selected. The TCR sequence derives from a man younger than 35 in good health. Some clones in this sample may be carry-over from other donors' samples. CDR3 DNA: TGTGCCAGCAGCGTAGGGACAGCTATGTCCTATGGCTACACCTTC. It encodes CASSVGTAMSYGYTF.